The clone carrying this TCR beta chain was seen ten or more times. Its antigen is unidentified. Looked up from germline, CDR1 is SGHDN and CDR2 is FVKESK. The CDR3 extends over 14 amino acids. V gave up 4 bases and J gave up 3 bases, with 12 bases separating them. The data stem from a study of beta chain features in type 1 diabetes. Expressed TCRB transcripts were sequenced after all isolated RNA was converted to cDNA. Data came from immunoSEQ multiplex PCR; TCRdb stores just in-frame clones and leaves some out. The sample yields about 320,000 clones, 12% to 15% seen once. Study-level results: It was among patients, rather than healthy donors, that naive, central memory and Treg TCRB repertoires appeared more similar. Insertions at VDJ junctions were less frequent in type 1 diabetes patients. These patients also deleted more nucleotides at the same junctions. Still unanswered here is whether HLA type influences TCRB rearrangement.

The specimen sequenced was central memory CD4+ T cells from blood. The receptor was isolated from a man between 25 and 39 years old in good health. The chain combines TRBV14 with TRBJ1-2; D unresolved. CDR3 sequence reads: CASSLGFAYYGYTF. Here the CDR3 DNA reads TGTGCCAGCAGCCTAGGATTCGCCTACTATGGCTACACCTTC.